This entry is about one TCR beta chain. Its antigen is not yet known. No much larger clone is present one base from it, and per-base qualities are unavailable. Using the deep immunoSEQ assay, multiplex PCR amplified TCR CDR3 regions from genomic DNA. Genomic DNA extracted from each cell subset was distributed evenly over all wells of several immunoSEQ 96-well plates, and each plate served as one replicate. For sorted subsets, each replicate PCR was loaded with approximately 200 ng genomic DNA, equivalent to 30,000 or so T cell genomes. The purified libraries were quantified using a Qubit 3.0 fluorometer, sized with a Bioanalyzer 2100, and then quantified again using the KAPA Library Quantification kit. A separate single-read 150-cycle Illumina NextSeq 550 flow cell was used to sequence each immunoSEQ 96-well plate. The study's own analysis went as follows. Because the immunoSEQ output held only junctional sequences and lacked quality scores, the filtering could not match the filtering applied to full-length reads. To assign V/J genes and CDR3, sequences were annotated using PyIR, a Python wrapper for IgBLAST v1.9, with IMGT germline references. Reads with weak V/J assignments (E-value above 1e-6), missing CDR3, stop codons, out-of-frame junctions, or ambiguous translated residues were removed. A V3J clonotype was defined by an identical inferred V gene, J gene, and CDR3 amino acid sequence. Percentage overlap between repertoires was calculated by dividing the number of shared unique clonotypes by the size of the smaller repertoire. Three approaches were used to assess repertoire richness: RTK rarefaction, the Chao1 estimator, and Recon v2.1 estimates of unobserved clonotypes. OLGA was used to compute generation probabilities for all TCRbeta clonotypes that the gDNA method yielded from a handful of donors. Not all clones reach the TCRdb copy of this immuneACCESS table, which keeps in-frame sequences only. Checked studies attribute under half of the gap to unresolved V genes and leave the rest unexplained. The V and J calls and clone size are taken from that table; D and trimming were inferred from the DNA. The sample contains hundreds of thousands of clones, around 95% of them found a single time. The biggest ten clones account for over 0.095% of the sample.

Spanning cysteine to phenylalanine, the CDR3 consists of 14 amino acids. Only the CDR3 DNA stays, 42 bases, in frame from base 1. The germline V gene gives CDR1 as SGHAT and CDR2 as FQNNGV. A distance of 14 bases separates the germline ends of V and J, which lose 5 bases and 3 bases respectively. The sample originates from a study of shared clonotypes between healthy human individuals (dated by TCRdb to the early 2020s). Study-wide context: Two women and a few men aged 18 to 49 years were included in the cohort. For each donor, three plates each were used for CD4 naive and CD4 memory, two plates were used for CD8 naive, and one plate was used for CD8 memory. Different laboratories and diverse techniques were used to prepare libraries and sequence TCR repertoires, to increase sequencing depth and limit assay-specific biases. The study deeply sequenced blood TCR repertoires of several healthy adults to estimate repertoire size and the extent of clonotype sharing between individuals. Between about 0.94 and 10 billion PBMCs per donor were obtained by leukapheresis. General findings and caveats noted by the study authors: Compared with non-shared clonotypes, the clonotypes found in all four sorted-subset donors had higher generation probabilities. When several donors were compared, the shared fraction of clonotypes was 5% to 6.5% for naive CD4, over 3% for naive CD8, more than 2% for memory CD4, and around 0.37% for memory CD8. Rarefaction of sorted-subset datasets indicated incomplete sequencing despite the large sequencing depth. Pairwise subsampling led to the expectation that sequencing depth would affect the degree of clonotype sharing among donors. Naive subsets generally had larger estimated clonotype richness than memory subsets did. Sampling was limited to blood, and TCR repertoires in tissue likely differ from TCR repertoires in blood. Because the study included only a small number of donors, the genetic and exposure-history diversity represented was limited.

CD8 naive samples were CD45RO-negative cells positively selected for CCR7, giving a CD45RA+CCR7+ population that excluded TemRA cells. The donors were healthy, HIV-negative adults who had no recently reported acute infections or vaccinations. Only Caucasian adults living in Nashville, Tennessee, USA were represented among the donors. Blood was collected by leukapheresis, and PBMCs were isolated by Ficoll-Histopaque density gradient centrifugation and then cryopreserved in liquid nitrogen vapor phase. Analytical flow cytometry was used to check the purity and quantity of each magnetically sorted T cell population. Each sorted fraction had its genomic DNA isolated and then quantified by UV absorbance on a Nanodrop 2000c.

The TCR originated in a woman aged 30 to 39 in good health. The sequenced sample was naive CD8+ T cells sorted from blood. What the cell subset or site label conveys for this sample: CD45RA+CCR7+. In this chain, TRBV11-2 is recombined with TRBJ2-7; the D region possibly corresponds to TRBD2 (6 bases align). The bases are TGTGCCAGCAGCCAAAGGGACTGGGGCTACGAGCAGTACTTC. It encodes CASSQRDWGYEQYF.